What follows describes a single TCR beta chain. This sample was included in a study of siplizumab effects on memory and regulatory T cells. TCRdb's copy holds only in-frame clones and misses some; the assay was immunoSEQ multiplex PCR. Seen here are around 100,000 clones, over 90% observed once, and the top ten hold about 1.2%. V shed 4 bases, J shed 0 bases, and the junction held 2 bases outside the gene matches. Germline values: CDR1 SGHRS, CDR2 YFSETQ. The CDR3 sequence is 15 residues long. This chain links TRBV5-1 with TRBJ1-5; 9 bases are shared with TRBD1. Input material: non-Treg CD4+ T cells sorted from blood. This TCR was recovered from a human donor in good health. The CDR3 here is CASSRTGDSNQPQHF. For the CDR3, the DNA is TGCGCCAGCAGCAGGACAGGGGATAGCAATCAGCCCCAGCATTTT. The full variable domain, completed using reference TRBV5-1 and TRBJ1-5, is KAGVTQTPRYLIKTRGQQVTLSCSPISGHRSVSWYQQTPGQGLQFLFEYFSETQRNKGNFPGRFSGRQFSNSRSEMNVSTLELGDSALYLCASSRTGDSNQPQHFGDGTRLSIL.